The 25 T cell receptor beta chains listed next were all sequenced from one sample in a study of T-cell reconstitution after alpha-beta-depleted transplantation in children. Preparation of the TCRbeta library was carried out with unique molecular identifiers. One entry per CDR3 protein, called by TCRdb with MiXCR from the PCR reads. Among about 290,000 distinct CDR3 sequences listed, 10% were seen once. Sequenced material: PBMCs, taken before TCRalphabeta/CD19-depleted stem cell transplant. Receptors were obtained from a boy younger than two with acute myeloid leukemia, due to receive a stem cell transplant.

This clonotype was counted ten times or more. The chain couples TRBV11-1 to TRBJ1-1; 7 nucleotides match TRBD1. The CDR3 has 15 residues. Per germline, CDR1 SGHAT and CDR2 FQDESV (reference sequence). Trimming cost V 3 bases and J 1 base; bases outside gene matches: 5. CDR3 nucleotides: TGTGCCAGCAGCTTCCTGACAGGGAGGAACACTGAAGCTTTCTTT. Translation: CASSFLTGRNTEAFF. The full variable domain, in which reference TRBV11-1 and TRBJ1-1 provide the parts outside the CDR3, is EAEVAQSPRYKITEKSQAVAFWCDPISGHATLYWYRQILGQGPELLVQFQDESVVDDSQLPKDRFSAERLKGVDSTLKIQPAELGDSAMYLCASSFLTGRNTEAFFGQGTRLTVV.

This clonotype was seen repeatedly, ten times or more. J is TRBJ2-5 and V is TRBV28; D is tentatively TRBD1 or TRBD2 (5 bases each). This CDR3 comprises 15 residues. The germline CDR1 and CDR2 sequences are MDHEN and SYDVKM. V lost 2 bases and J lost 3, with 13 bases in between. CDR3 loop: CASSLRGDGEETQYF. The DNA of the CDR3 is TGTGCCAGCAGTTTAAGAGGGGATGGAGAAGAGACCCAGTACTTC.

At least ten counts were recorded for this clonotype. The chain couples TRBV7-9 to TRBJ1-1; 8 nucleotides agree with TRBD1. Germline CDR1 and CDR2: SEHNR and FQNEAQ (reference sequence). Germline trimming cut 0 bases from V and 2 bases from J; bases unmatched to any gene: 2. The CDR3 length is 15 residues. In nucleotides, the CDR3 is TGTGCCAGCAGCTTAGCGGGGACAGGTAACACTGAAGCTTTCTTT. It yields the protein CASSLAGTGNTEAFF.

This clonotype has at least ten counts. The CDR3 spells CASSVVPAKGETQYF. CDR3 coding DNA: TGTGCCAGCAGCGTAGTACCCGCTAAGGGAGAGACCCAGTACTTC. The V and J genes are TRBV9 and TRBJ2-5; D unresolved. CDR1 and CDR2 (germline): SGDLS, YYNGEE. Trimming shortened V by 0 bases and J by 4 bases, and 13 bases separated the two germline ends. The CDR3 extends over 15 amino acids.

This clonotype was recorded many times. This sequence joins TRBV4-3 and TRBJ2-7, with D perhaps assigned TRBD1 or TRBD2 (5 bases each). V dropped 1 base and J dropped 2 bases, with 12 bases sitting between them. Germline CDR1 is LGHNA and CDR2 is YSLEER. The CDR3 runs 15 residues. CDR3 in DNA: TGCGCCAGCAGCCAAGCTGTCGGGGCCGCCTACGAGCAGTACTTC. Residues: CASSQAVGAAYEQYF.

This clonotype was seen repeatedly, ten times or more. This sequence joins TRBV9 and TRBJ1-2, with D maybe TRBD1 (6 bases). Trimming removed 0 bases at V and 0 bases at J, with 18 bases between. The CDR3 spans 18 residues. The V gene's germline CDR1 is SGDLS and CDR2 YYNGEE. The CDR3 here is CASSVALGGPPPNYGYTF. The CDR3 bases are TGTGCCAGCAGCGTAGCGTTGGGGGGGCCGCCCCCTAACTATGGCTACACCTTC. Supplemented by reference TRBV9 and TRBJ1-2, the full variable domain reads DSGVTQTPKHLITATGQRVTLRCSPRSGDLSVYWYQQSLDQGLQFLIQYYNGEERAKGNILERFSAQQFPDLHSELNLSSLELGDSALYFCASSVALGGPPPNYGYTFGSGTRLTVV.

This clonotype was seen many times. This rearrangement joins TRBV12-3 or TRBV12-4 to TRBJ1-4; D is unclear. This CDR3 has 15 amino acids. Trimming removed 4 bases at V and 1 base at J, with 10 bases between. The CDR3 spells CASSSPLLTNEKLFF. As DNA, the CDR3 is TGTGCCAGCAGTTCCCCGCTTCTAACTAATGAAAAACTGTTTTTT.

This clonotype has ten or more counts. This chain joins TRBV7-9 and TRBJ2-1; tentatively, D is TRBD1 (6 bases). Germline V gene lookup returns CDR1 SEHNR and CDR2 FQNEAQ (reference sequence). CDR3 length: 15 amino acids. V lost 1 base and J lost 6, with 13 bases in between. CDR3 residues: CASSLVGTPLNEQFF. The CDR3 nucleotides read TGTGCCAGCAGCTTAGTCGGGACACCCCTCAATGAGCAGTTCTTC. The full variable domain, with the rest looked up from reference TRBV7-9 and TRBJ2-1, is DTGVSQNPRHKITKRGQNVTFRCDPISEHNRLYWYRQTLGQGPEFLTYFQNEAQLEKSRLLSDRFSAERPKGSFSTLEIQRTEQGDSAMYLCASSLVGTPLNEQFFGPGTRLTVL.

There are many counts of this clonotype. The CDR3 DNA sequence: TGTGCCAGCAGCTCCTGGGGAGCTGGGGCCAACGTCCTGACTTTC. This encodes CASSSWGAGANVLTF. This chain connects TRBV12-3 or TRBV12-4 to TRBJ2-6, with D perhaps TRBD2 (5 bases). V gave up 6 bases and J gave up 2 bases, with 11 bases separating them. The CDR3 totals 15 residues.

Ten or more counts support this clonotype. The chain joins TRBV9 to TRBJ1-2; tentatively, D is TRBD1 (5 bases). CDR1 SGDLS and CDR2 YYNGEE come from the germline V gene. The CDR3 consists of 16 residues. Deletions cut 3 bases from V and 0 bases from J, with 15 bases between. The CDR3 region is CASSANTGVTNYGYTF. CDR3 coding DNA: TGTGCCAGCAGCGCGAACACAGGAGTAACTAACTATGGCTACACCTTC.

This clonotype was found many times. The chain has TRBV28 and TRBJ2-7, with D maybe TRBD1 (6 bases). V was clipped by 6 bases and J by 0 bases, with 18 bases between them. CDR3 length: 16 residues. Per germline, CDR1 MDHEN and CDR2 SYDVKM. Here the CDR3 DNA reads TGTGCCAGCAGACCAAACCGGGACACATTCTCCTACGAGCAGTACTTC. This encodes CASRPNRDTFSYEQYF.

This clonotype showed up many times. This chain uses TRBV7-9 with TRBJ1-3, with 8 positions matching TRBD1. V gave up 5 bases and J gave up 1 base; unmatched junction bases: 4. CDR1 is SEHNR and CDR2 is FQNEAQ in the germline V gene (reference sequence). The CDR3 has 15 residues. CDR3 coding DNA: TGTGCCAGCAGCGCAACAGGGGGATCTGGAAACACCATATATTTT. Translated, it gives CASSATGGSGNTIYF.

This clonotype was detected ten times or more. CDR3 protein: CASSQESLGLGGYTF. The CDR3 DNA follows: TGTGCCAGCAGCCAAGAAAGTCTGGGCCTGGGTGGCTACACCTTC. The chain is built from TRBV4-2 and TRBJ1-2, with D uncertain. Germline assignment: CDR1 LGHNA and CDR2 YNFKEQ. The length of the CDR3 is 15 residues. Trimming took off 0 bases at V and 7 bases at J, with 15 bases between the two ends.

This clonotype was seen at least ten times. The chain combines TRBV9 with TRBJ2-1; the D gene is possibly TRBD2 (5 bases). Trimming cost V 1 base and J 0 bases, with 8 bases left between them. Per the germline V gene, CDR1 is SGDLS and CDR2 is YYNGEE. CDR3 length: 15 residues. CDR3 loop: CASSVMGSSYNEQFF. CDR3 nucleotides: TGTGCCAGCAGCGTAATGGGGAGCTCCTACAATGAGCAGTTCTTC.

This clonotype was counted ten times or more. The genes are TRBV29-1 and TRBJ1-1; weak D call: TRBD1 (5 bases). V shed 6 bases and J shed 6 bases, with 20 bases lying between them. CDR1 SQVTM and CDR2 ANQGSEA come from the germline V gene. This CDR3 comprises 14 residues. Here the CDR3 reads CSVGPGEAGPEAFF. CDR3 DNA sequence: TGCAGCGTCGGCCCAGGTGAGGCAGGGCCTGAAGCTTTCTTT. Full variable domain (outside the CDR3, taken from reference TRBV29-1 and TRBJ1-1): SAVISQKPSRDICQRGTSLTIQCQVDSQVTMMFWYRQQPGQSLTLIATANQGSEATYESGFVIDKFPISRPNLTFSTLTVSNMSPEDSSIYLCSVGPGEAGPEAFFGQGTRLTVV.

This clonotype was counted ten times or more. The genes are TRBV29-1 and TRBJ2-7, with TRBD1 matching over 8 bases. Per germline, CDR1 SQVTM and CDR2 ANQGSEA. After removal of 5 bases from V and 0 bases from J, the junction contained 9 bases not matched to a gene. CDR3 size: 15 residues. The CDR3, as DNA: TGCAGCGTTTTCCGAGGGACAGGTTTCTCCTACGAGCAGTACTTC. This sequence encodes CSVFRGTGFSYEQYF.

This clonotype was recorded many times. This rearrangement joins TRBV11-2 to TRBJ2-7, with D tentatively TRBD2 (6 bases). Deletions cut 5 bases from V and 5 bases from J, with 10 bases between. Germline-derived CDR1 and CDR2 are SGHAT and FQNNGV. This CDR3 region has 12 residues. CDR3 region: CASSIREDEQYF. CDR3 nucleotide sequence: TGTGCCAGCAGCATTAGGGAGGACGAGCAGTACTTC.

This clonotype was recorded at least ten times. The V and J genes are TRBV6-5 and TRBJ1-2, with a weak D call TRBD1 (6 bases). CDR3 length: 13 amino acids. Germline values: CDR1 MNHEY, CDR2 SVGAGI. Trimming stripped 6 bases from V and 7 bases from J, with 15 bases between. CDR3 in DNA: TGTGCCAGCAGATCCGAGGGGGGTGGTGGCTACACCTTC. Translation: CASRSEGGGGYTF.

As to this clonotype: Because the CDR3's place on the DNA is in doubt, the DNA is left out and the CDR3 is given as listed by TCRdb. This chain uses TRBV28 with TRBJ2-1; TRBD1, the table's D call, was not compared with the DNA. Germline CDR1 reads MDHEN; CDR2 reads SYDVKM. The CDR3 numbers 15 amino acids, ends counted. The CDR3 loop reads CASSSSGQGAGEQFF.

This clonotype has a count of ten or more. The chain uses TRBV7-9 and TRBJ2-1; 7 bases are a match to TRBD2. V trimming: 5 bases; J trimming: 2 bases; junction bases outside the gene matches: 9. CDR3 length equals 16 residues. Germline-derived CDR1 and CDR2 are SEHNR and FQNEAQ (reference sequence). The CDR3 sequence is CASSHGVTSPYNEQFF. DNA of the CDR3: TGTGCCAGCAGCCATGGGGTGACTAGCCCCTACAATGAGCAGTTCTTC.

V is TRBV6-5 and J is TRBJ2-5; 9 bases agree with TRBD1. V gave up 0 bases and J gave up 1 base; unmatched junction bases: 6. The CDR3 covers 17 residues. Germline values: CDR1 MNHEY, CDR2 SVGAGI. The CDR3 loop is CASSYSGTGRIQETQYF. CDR3 sequence (DNA): TGTGCCAGCAGTTACTCCGGGACAGGGAGAATCCAAGAGACCCAGTACTTC.

This clonotype was recorded many times. The rearrangement uses TRBV2 and TRBJ2-2; 9 bases match TRBD2. CDR3 length: 15 amino acids. Trimming at V came to 5 bases and at J to 5 bases, leaving 6 bases not matched to a gene. The germline V gene has CDR1 SNHLY and CDR2 FYNNEI. As DNA, the CDR3 is TGTGCCAGCAGTCGGACTAGCGCAGAGACCGGGGAGCTGTTTTTT. Translating it yields CASSRTSAETGELFF. Full variable domain (rest looked up from reference TRBV2 and TRBJ2-2): EPEVTQTPSHQVTQMGQEVILRCVPISNHLYFYWYRQILGQKVEFLVSFYNNEISEKSEIFDDQFSVERPDGSNFTLKIRSTKLEDSAMYFCASSRTSAETGELFFGEGSRLTVL.

This clonotype was found many times. The chain carries TRBV28 and TRBJ2-6, with a tentative D call TRBD2 (6 bases). The ends were cut back, 2 bases at V and 0 bases at J, with 14 bases in the middle. There are 18 residues in the CDR3. CDR1 and CDR2 from the germline V gene are MDHEN and SYDVKM. CDR3 nucleotide sequence: TGTGCCAGCAGTTTAATGGGACTTTTGAGCTCTGGGGCCAACGTCCTGACTTTC. It is translated as CASSLMGLLSSGANVLTF.

This clonotype was observed many times. The chain combines TRBV7-9 with TRBJ2-1, with TRBD2 matching 11 bases. Trimming took 2 bases from V and 8 from J; bases not matched to a gene: 8. The germline V gene encodes CDR1 SEHNR and CDR2 FQNEAQ (reference sequence). The length of the CDR3 is 16 residues. CDR3 nucleotide sequence: TGTGCCAGCAGCTTAAGGCTAGCGGGAGGCAATGATGAGCAGTTCTTC. Protein: CASSLRLAGGNDEQFF.

This clonotype was recorded at least ten times. The chain combines TRBV29-1 with TRBJ2-1; 8 nucleotides match TRBD1. V gave up 1 base and J gave up 2 bases; unmatched junction bases: 7. This CDR3 is 16 amino acids long. Per the germline V gene, CDR1 is SQVTM and CDR2 is ANQGSEA. The DNA of the CDR3 is TGCAGCGTTGAAGGGACAGGGTATCTTCCCTACAATGAGCAGTTCTTC. Its translation is CSVEGTGYLPYNEQFF.